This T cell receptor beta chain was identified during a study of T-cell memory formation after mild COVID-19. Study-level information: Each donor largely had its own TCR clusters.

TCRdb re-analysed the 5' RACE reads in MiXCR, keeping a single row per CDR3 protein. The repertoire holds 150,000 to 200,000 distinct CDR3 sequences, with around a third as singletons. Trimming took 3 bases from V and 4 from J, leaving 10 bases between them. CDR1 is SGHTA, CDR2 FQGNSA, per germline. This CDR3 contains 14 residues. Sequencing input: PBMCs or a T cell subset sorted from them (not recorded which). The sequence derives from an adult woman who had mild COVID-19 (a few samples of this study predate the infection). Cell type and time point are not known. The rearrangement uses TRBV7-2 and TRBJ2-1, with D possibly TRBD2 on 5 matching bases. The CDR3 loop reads CASSFGVGYNEQFF. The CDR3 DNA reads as TGTGCCAGCAGCTTCGGGGTCGGGTACAATGAGCAGTTCTTC.